The sequence of this T cell receptor beta chain was determined in a study of control samples from healthy donors and cancer patients. This clone came up a few times. Germline values: CDR1 SGHRS, CDR2 YFSETQ. The V end lost 4 bases, the J end lost 3 bases, and 11 bases lay between the germline ends. CDR3 length equals 14 residues. Only in-frame clones appear in the TCRdb table, and some are missing; sequencing was by immunoSEQ multiplex PCR. The table shows fewer than 110,000 clones, with roughly 90% occurring only once. The sequence came from a man aged 60-69 years with lung cancer. The chain recombines TRBV5-1 with TRBJ1-3; TRBD1 is a possible D gene (6 bases). The sequenced material came from PBMCs. The DNA of the CDR3 is TGCGCCAGCAGCCCAACAGGGCATGGAAACACCATATATTTT. Its protein is CASSPTGHGNTIYF.